One TCR beta chain is described in this entry. TCRdb's table, derived via immunoSEQ multiplex PCR, lists solely in-frame clones and lacks some. The sample has about 320,000 clones, more than 85% seen once. The data were taken from a study of blood T cell repertoires in COVID-19. Donors were grouped by their self-reported clinical history. This TCR derives from a young woman who had been exposed to COVID-19. The sequenced sample was PBMCs or T cells enriched from blood (not recorded which).

The CDR3, as DNA: TGTGCCAGCAGCTTAAAATCCTTACTAGAAACGAAGTTTAATGAGCAGTTCTTC. Translation: CASSLKSLLETKFNEQFF. This chain links TRBV7-2 with TRBJ2-1; D might be TRBD2 (5 bases). Trimming took 2 bases from V and 7 from J, leaving 24 bases between them. Looked up from germline, CDR1 is SGHTA and CDR2 is FQGNSA. CDR3 length: 18 residues.